The sequence of this T cell receptor (beta chain) was determined in a study of blood T cell repertoires in COVID-19. Here immunoSEQ multiplex PCR was the method, and the copy in TCRdb shows in-frame clones only, minus some. The sample consists of about 49,000 clones, around 87% of them appearing once. Trimming stripped 7 bases from V and 3 bases from J, with 16 bases between. The CDR3 consists of 14 residues. The germline gives CDR1 MDHEN, CDR2 SYDVKM. The source is a man aged 35 to 55 with active COVID-19. The chain uses TRBV28 and TRBJ2-7, with D tentatively TRBD2 (6 bases). The sequencing sample was made of peripheral blood. CDR3 in DNA: TGTGCCAGCAAGCCCTCAGCGGGCTTCTACGAGCAGTACTTC. It codes for CASKPSAGFYEQYF.